The subject of this entry is one T cell receptor (beta chain). What it recognizes is unknown. The sample is drawn from a study of cytomegalovirus exposure and HLA in healthy donors. Study summary: Early released data had roughly 81 million unique TCRs, all coming from HLA-typed donors. Study-level findings and limits: Prior analysis indicated that the majority of TCR beta V segments exhibited productivity approximately 87% or approximately 30% of the time.

V was pared by 5 bases and J by 2 bases, with 7 bases of the junction left unmatched. Germline loops: CDR1 MNHEY, CDR2 SVGAGI. CDR3 length: 15 amino acids. 60 Vbeta and 13 Jbeta primers were used in PCR. Libraries were prepared by immunoSEQ multiplex PCR; TCRdb keeps only in-frame clonotypes and omits some of them. This table has roughly 180,000 clones, 84% appearing once. The source of this sequence is a girl under 18 in good health and CMV-seropositive. Sequenced: PBMCs. This chain uses TRBV6-5 with TRBJ1-2; 8 bases are shared with TRBD1. The CDR3 is CASSIGQGGNYGYTF. DNA for the CDR3: TGTGCCAGCAGTATAGGACAGGGAGGGAACTATGGCTACACCTTC.